The rows below give T cell receptor beta chains drawn from one sample of a study of metastatic and nonmetastatic thyroid tumors. TCRdb reanalyzed the PCR reads via MiXCR. The table includes under 20,000 clones, roughly 23% detected once. What was sequenced was tumor tissue. The receptors shown here come from a female donor with papillary thyroid cancer or a benign thyroid nodule (not recorded which). Some clones in this sample may be carry-over from other donors' samples. The conserved cysteine and the conserved F or W are not part of the CDR3 here. The D gene is left open where the match is weak.

d_gene: .; j_gene: TRBJ2-1; v_gene: TRBV11-1; CDR3aa: ASSLLQGGTYNEQF
d_gene: .; j_gene: TRBJ1-2; v_gene: TRBV30; CDR3aa: AWSVGSYYGYT
d_gene: .; j_gene: TRBJ2-7; v_gene: TRBV7-2; CDR3aa: ASSLRAGASYEQY
d_gene: TRBD2; j_gene: TRBJ2-5; v_gene: TRBV5-1; CDR3aa: ASSLALAGGQETQY
d_gene: TRBD2; j_gene: TRBJ2-7; v_gene: TRBV11-2; CDR3aa: ASSLGKTSAGEQY
d_gene: TRBD1; j_gene: TRBJ1-1; v_gene: TRBV7-2; CDR3aa: ASSLQGQGPLEAF
d_gene: .; j_gene: TRBJ2-1; v_gene: TRBV11-2; CDR3aa: ASSLYNYNEQF
d_gene: .; j_gene: TRBJ2-1; v_gene: TRBV3-1; CDR3aa: ASSQDLVRSLYNEQF
d_gene: .; j_gene: TRBJ2-1; v_gene: TRBV7-9; CDR3aa: ASSLRERWDTQPHEQF
d_gene: TRBD1; j_gene: TRBJ2-7; v_gene: TRBV6-1; CDR3aa: ASRPPWDSGSYEQY
d_gene: TRBD2; j_gene: TRBJ2-5; v_gene: TRBV27; CDR3aa: ASSSRRSGRGGETQY
d_gene: .; j_gene: TRBJ2-1; v_gene: TRBV11-2; CDR3aa: ASSLQSQVGNNEQF
d_gene: TRBD1; j_gene: TRBJ2-6; v_gene: TRBV11-2; CDR3aa: ASRPQGASGANVLT
d_gene: .; j_gene: TRBJ2-5; v_gene: TRBV28; CDR3aa: ASSKLWGQETQY
d_gene: TRBD1; j_gene: TRBJ2-1; v_gene: TRBV7-9; CDR3aa: ASSLEQGKF
d_gene: .; j_gene: TRBJ2-1; v_gene: TRBV27; CDR3aa: ASSSTSYNEQF
d_gene: TRBD1; j_gene: TRBJ2-7; v_gene: TRBV6-1; CDR3aa: ASTIGQGADEQY
d_gene: TRBD2; j_gene: TRBJ2-3; v_gene: TRBV6-1; CDR3aa: ASSPLAGVTDTQY
d_gene: .; j_gene: TRBJ1-2; v_gene: TRBV18; CDR3aa: ASSGTYGYT
d_gene: TRBD1; j_gene: TRBJ2-3; v_gene: TRBV2; CDR3aa: ASRRQGRETSTDTQY
d_gene: .; j_gene: TRBJ2-1; v_gene: TRBV4-3; CDR3aa: ASSQDGVGRSYNEQF
d_gene: TRBD1; j_gene: TRBJ2-7; v_gene: TRBV11-2; CDR3aa: ASRPTGWEQY
d_gene: .; j_gene: TRBJ1-2; v_gene: TRBV28; CDR3aa: ASMALPTNYGYT
d_gene: .; j_gene: TRBJ2-7; v_gene: TRBV15; CDR3aa: ATREAQCEQY
d_gene: TRBD2; j_gene: TRBJ2-3; v_gene: TRBV6-1; CDR3aa: ASKGLATDTQY
d_gene: .; j_gene: TRBJ1-1; v_gene: TRBV6-2/TRBV6-3; CDR3aa: ASSYPGTSGEAF
d_gene: TRBD1; j_gene: TRBJ1-6; v_gene: TRBV27; CDR3aa: ASKAQGADSPLH
d_gene: TRBD2; j_gene: TRBJ2-2; v_gene: TRBV27; CDR3aa: ASSLSKRDGELF
d_gene: .; j_gene: TRBJ1-6; v_gene: TRBV18; CDR3aa: ASSPPSRVDSPLH
d_gene: .; j_gene: TRBJ2-1; v_gene: TRBV30; CDR3aa: AWSSPTGRPSYNEQF
d_gene: .; j_gene: TRBJ2-1; v_gene: TRBV20-1; CDR3aa: SLLRSYGINEQF
d_gene: TRBD1; j_gene: TRBJ1-4; v_gene: TRBV5-1; CDR3aa: ASSAKQGANEKLF
d_gene: .; j_gene: TRBJ2-7; v_gene: TRBV20-1; CDR3aa: SARVGGYEQY
d_gene: .; j_gene: TRBJ2-7; v_gene: TRBV18; CDR3aa: ASSLPGLGNYEQY
d_gene: TRBD1; j_gene: TRBJ1-3; v_gene: TRBV28; CDR3aa: ASSRDRVSGNTIY
d_gene: TRBD2; j_gene: TRBJ2-2; v_gene: TRBV6-1; CDR3aa: ASSTSGAGNTGELF
d_gene: .; j_gene: TRBJ1-2; v_gene: TRBV5-5; CDR3aa: ASSYIRGRVFNGYT
d_gene: .; j_gene: TRBJ2-7; v_gene: TRBV28; CDR3aa: ASTKGAYEQY
d_gene: .; j_gene: TRBJ2-7; v_gene: TRBV20-1; CDR3aa: SAPNPGSYEQY
d_gene: TRBD1; j_gene: TRBJ2-5; v_gene: TRBV5-1; CDR3aa: ASRPTTTGPQETQY
d_gene: .; j_gene: TRBJ1-1; v_gene: TRBV5-1; CDR3aa: ASSLAAASGTEAF
d_gene: .; j_gene: TRBJ1-4; v_gene: TRBV28; CDR3aa: ASSLDGDEKLF
d_gene: .; j_gene: TRBJ2-2; v_gene: TRBV11-3; CDR3aa: ASSLFSTGGLF
d_gene: .; j_gene: TRBJ2-5; v_gene: TRBV30; CDR3aa: AWRIGEETQY
d_gene: .; j_gene: TRBJ2-6; v_gene: TRBV6-2/TRBV6-3; CDR3aa: ASSPPSGANVLT
d_gene: TRBD2; j_gene: TRBJ2-1; v_gene: TRBV30; CDR3aa: AWSVSSGRIWF
d_gene: TRBD2; j_gene: TRBJ2-4; v_gene: TRBV20-1; CDR3aa: SARELAGEGLFDIQY
d_gene: .; j_gene: TRBJ2-2; v_gene: TRBV19; CDR3aa: ASRETGRGTGELF
d_gene: .; j_gene: TRBJ1-5; v_gene: TRBV5-8; CDR3aa: ASSSSWRDQPQH
d_gene: .; j_gene: TRBJ2-5; v_gene: TRBV28; CDR3aa: ASSLRGLLWTQY
d_gene: TRBD2; j_gene: TRBJ2-2; v_gene: TRBV11-2; CDR3aa: ASRGLAGTGELF
d_gene: TRBD1; j_gene: TRBJ2-1; v_gene: TRBV5-1; CDR3aa: ASSWRQGSNNEQF
d_gene: TRBD2; j_gene: TRBJ2-1; v_gene: TRBV3-1; CDR3aa: ASSQTPHSGSRNEQF
d_gene: .; j_gene: TRBJ2-1; v_gene: TRBV6-2/TRBV6-3; CDR3aa: ASSYSLSLRSSYNEQF
d_gene: TRBD1; j_gene: TRBJ2-6; v_gene: TRBV15; CDR3aa: ATSSRGTGGSGANVLT